This is a list of T cell receptor beta chains from one sample in a study of cytomegalovirus exposure and HLA in healthy donors. TCRdb's copy holds only in-frame clones and misses some; the assay was immunoSEQ multiplex PCR. The sample gives under 150,000 clones, over 60% of which show up once; roughly 4.6% is in the top ten. Material for sequencing was PBMCs. Every receptor here comes from a woman aged 45-59 years in good health and CMV-seronegative. CDR3s leave out the opening cysteine and the closing phenylalanine or tryptophan.

j_call,v_call,cdr3_length,cdr3_aa
TRBJ1-3,TRBV7-2,14,ASSPSSGDSGNTIY
TRBJ2-7,TRBV7-8,11,ASSNVRAMEQY
TRBJ1-2,TRBV2,11,ASSREHNYGYT
TRBJ1-1,TRBV14,13,ASSSGQGKGTEAF
TRBJ1-2,TRBV15,12,ATSRELRGGGYT
TRBJ1-1,TRBV9,11,ASSVKLNTEAF
TRBJ1-5,TRBV5-1,11,ASSPWGPGAQH
TRBJ1-5,TRBV19,11,ASRETGNQPQH
TRBJ1-1,TRBV7-9,13,ASSLKNFREGEAF
TRBJ1-4,TRBV18,11,ASSRQGREKLF
TRBJ1-5,TRBV7-2,12,ATSRQGGNQPQH
TRBJ2-2,TRBV11-3,13,ASSGSGTDTGELF
TRBJ1-1,TRBV7-2,11,ASSFWTDTEAF
TRBJ2-6,TRBV14,18,ASSQRLGRQGAGGANVLT
TRBJ2-7,TRBV7-2,11,ASSSRLNYEQY
TRBJ1-2,TRBV7-2,11,ASSLDGNYGYT
TRBJ1-1,TRBV6-5,10,ASRRQGREAF
TRBJ2-7,TRBV28,9,ASRTNYEQY
TRBJ2-7,TRBV5-1,13,ASSLGTGGDYEQY
TRBJ1-2,TRBV29-1,11,SVERTGGASYT
TRBJ1-4,TRBV14,13,ASSPPGWAYEKLF
TRBJ1-6,TRBV5-6,13,ASSLSDRGDSPLH
TRBJ2-1,TRBV6-4,13,ASSDGAGGVNEQF
TRBJ1-3,TRBV6-1,13,ASSADRGSGNTIY
TRBJ1-1,TRBV11-2,12,ASSLGDRGTEAF
TRBJ1-2,TRBV19,13,ASSKTEGADYGYT
TRBJ1-1,TRBV2,11,ASSEQGRTEAF
TRBJ1-4,TRBV14,12,ASSQTVTNEKLF
TRBJ1-1,TRBV7-3,12,ASSLTGSSSEAF
TRBJ1-5,TRBV2,11,ASGQGVDQPQH
TRBJ2-1,TRBV6-6,14,ASSYPRDRGTDEQF
TRBJ1-2,TRBV9,9,ASSGTGSYT
TRBJ2-1,TRBV7-9,13,ASSPPGGTYNEQF
TRBJ2-7,TRBV5-1,12,ASTGTGGLYEQY
TRBJ2-2,TRBV7-9,14,SSSYPLGGGTGELF
TRBJ2-2,TRBV4-2,17,ASSQDRTSGGAGTGELF
TRBJ2-2,TRBV7-2,12,ASSDRQGAGELF
TRBJ2-7,TRBV19,14,ASSKLSGQGGEEQY
TRBJ2-1,TRBV4-1,14,ASTPRLAGGHNEQF
TRBJ2-7,TRBV7-2,13,ASSLVGQRTYEQY
TRBJ1-3,TRBV6-6,14,ASRSTGSHSGNTIY
TRBJ2-3,TRBV4-3,13,ASSQARAGADTQY
TRBJ2-3,TRBV5-1,14,ASSLPLADSTDTQY
TRBJ1-1,TRBV19,11,ASRDSMNTEAF